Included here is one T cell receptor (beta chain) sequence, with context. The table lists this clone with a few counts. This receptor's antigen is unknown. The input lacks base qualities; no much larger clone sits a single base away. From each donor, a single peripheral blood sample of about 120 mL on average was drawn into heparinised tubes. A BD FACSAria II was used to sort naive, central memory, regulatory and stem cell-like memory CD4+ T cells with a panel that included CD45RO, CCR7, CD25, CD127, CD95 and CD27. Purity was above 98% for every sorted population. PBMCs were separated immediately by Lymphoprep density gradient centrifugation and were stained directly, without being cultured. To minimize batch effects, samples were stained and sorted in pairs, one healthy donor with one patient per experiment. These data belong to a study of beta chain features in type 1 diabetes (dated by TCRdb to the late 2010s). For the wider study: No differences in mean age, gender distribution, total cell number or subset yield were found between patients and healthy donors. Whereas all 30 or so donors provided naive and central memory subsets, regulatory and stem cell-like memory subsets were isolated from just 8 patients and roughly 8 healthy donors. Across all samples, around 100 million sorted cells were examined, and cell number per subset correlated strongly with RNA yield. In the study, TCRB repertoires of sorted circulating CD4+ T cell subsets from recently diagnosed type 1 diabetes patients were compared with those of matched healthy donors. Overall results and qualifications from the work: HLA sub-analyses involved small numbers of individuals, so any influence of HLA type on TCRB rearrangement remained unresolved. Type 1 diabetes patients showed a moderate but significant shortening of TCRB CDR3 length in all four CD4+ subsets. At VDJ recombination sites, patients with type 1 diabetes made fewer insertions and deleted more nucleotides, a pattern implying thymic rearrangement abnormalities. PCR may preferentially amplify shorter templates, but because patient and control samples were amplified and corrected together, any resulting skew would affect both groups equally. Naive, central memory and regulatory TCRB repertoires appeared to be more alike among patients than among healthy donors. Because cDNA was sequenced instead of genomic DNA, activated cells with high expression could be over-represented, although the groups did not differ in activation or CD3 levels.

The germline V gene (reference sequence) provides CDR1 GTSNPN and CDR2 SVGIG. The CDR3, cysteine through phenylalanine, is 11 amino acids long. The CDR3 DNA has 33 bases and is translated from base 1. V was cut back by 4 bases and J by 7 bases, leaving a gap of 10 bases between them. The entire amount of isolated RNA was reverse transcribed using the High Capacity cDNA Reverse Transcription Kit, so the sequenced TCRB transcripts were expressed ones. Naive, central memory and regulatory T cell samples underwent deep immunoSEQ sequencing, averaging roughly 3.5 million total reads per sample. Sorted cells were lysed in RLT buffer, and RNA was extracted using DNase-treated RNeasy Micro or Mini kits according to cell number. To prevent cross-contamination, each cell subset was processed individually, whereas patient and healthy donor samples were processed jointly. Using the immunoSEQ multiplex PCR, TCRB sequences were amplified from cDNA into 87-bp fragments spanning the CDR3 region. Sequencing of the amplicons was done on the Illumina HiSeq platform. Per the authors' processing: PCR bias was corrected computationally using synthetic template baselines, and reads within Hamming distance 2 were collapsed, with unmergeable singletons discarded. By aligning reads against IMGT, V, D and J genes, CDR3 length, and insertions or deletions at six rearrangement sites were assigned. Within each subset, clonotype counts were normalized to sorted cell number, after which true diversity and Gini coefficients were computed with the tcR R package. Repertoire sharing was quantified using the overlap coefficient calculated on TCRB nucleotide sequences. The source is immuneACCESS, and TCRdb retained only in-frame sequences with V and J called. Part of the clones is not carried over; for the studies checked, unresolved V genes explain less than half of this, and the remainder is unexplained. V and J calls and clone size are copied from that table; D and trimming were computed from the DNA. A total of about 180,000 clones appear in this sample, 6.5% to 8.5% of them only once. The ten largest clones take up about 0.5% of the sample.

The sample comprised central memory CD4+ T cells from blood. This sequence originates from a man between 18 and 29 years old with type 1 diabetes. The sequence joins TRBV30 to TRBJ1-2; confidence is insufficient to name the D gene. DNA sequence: TGTGCCTGGACAGGTTTCGGTGGCTACACCTTC. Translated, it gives CAWTGFGGYTF.